One sample yielded the 12 T cell receptor beta chains listed below, sequenced in a study of blood T cell repertoires in COVID-19. Some clones are missing from TCRdb's copy, which holds only in-frame ones; the method was immunoSEQ multiplex PCR. The sample comprises around 160,000 clones, approximately 91% of which are singletons, and approximately 2% rests with the top ten. The sequenced sample consisted of peripheral blood. The receptors were sampled from a man younger than 35 with acute or convalescent COVID-19.

The chain uses TRBV20-1 and TRBJ1-3, with a weak D call TRBD1 (5 bases). V dropped 3 bases and J dropped 8 bases, with 14 bases sitting between them. CDR3 length: 13 residues. The germline gives CDR1 DFQATT, CDR2 SNEGSKA (reference sequence). The CDR3 sequence: CSASKGVADTIYF. The CDR3 DNA follows: TGCAGTGCTAGTAAAGGGGTAGCAGACACCATATATTTT.

The chain carries TRBV18 and TRBJ1-1; 7 bases fit TRBD1. The CDR3 contains 14 residues. CDR1 and CDR2 from the germline V gene are KGHSH and LQKENI. After removal of 1 base from V and 6 bases from J, the junction contained 5 bases not matched to a gene. CDR3 in amino acids: CASSPLTGEAEAFF. The CDR3 coding sequence is TGTGCCAGCTCACCACTAACAGGGGAAGCTGAAGCTTTCTTT.

This chain links TRBV12-2 with TRBJ2-1; the D segment call TRBD2 is taken from the table without a DNA check. TRBV12-2 is a documented pseudogene. The CDR3 spans 17 residues. CDR3 DNA sequence: TGTGCAAGTCGCTTAGGACTAGCGGGAGTAATCTACAATGAGCAGTTCTTC. Translating gives CASRLGLAGVIYNEQFF.

As to this clone: This CDR3 is also generated by other DNA sequences in the sample. V gene TRBV5-1 combines with J gene TRBJ1-2; the match to TRBD1 covers 9 bases. The length of the CDR3 is 15 residues. CDR1 and CDR2 from the germline V gene are SGHRS and YFSETQ. Unmatched junction bases numbered 0, after V lost 0 bases and J lost 0 bases. CDR3 sequence: CASSLGQGANYGYTF. The CDR3 DNA reads TGCGCCAGCAGCTTGGGACAGGGGGCTAACTATGGCTACACCTTC.

The chain couples TRBV4-1 to TRBJ1-1; D unclear. The germline V gene encodes CDR1 MGHRA and CDR2 YSYEKL. Trimming cost V 4 bases and J 1 base, with 16 bases left between them. This CDR3 region has 16 residues. CDR3: CASSPGLKGRNTEAFF. The CDR3 DNA is TGCGCCAGCAGCCCAGGACTGAAAGGGAGGAACACTGAAGCTTTCTTT.

J is TRBJ2-5 and V is TRBV5-1; the D gene is possibly TRBD1 (5 bases). V was trimmed by 0 bases and J by 0 bases, leaving 9 bases between them. The length of the CDR3 is 15 residues. Looked up from germline, CDR1 is SGHRS and CDR2 is YFSETQ. The DNA for the CDR3 is TGCGCCAGCAGCTTGGGCACAGGCGACCAAGAGACCCAGTACTTC. Translating it yields CASSLGTGDQETQYF. The full variable domain, its missing parts supplied by reference TRBV5-1 and TRBJ2-5, is KAGVTQTPRYLIKTRGQQVTLSCSPISGHRSVSWYQQTPGQGLQFLFEYFSETQRNKGNFPGRFSGRQFSNSRSEMNVSTLELGDSALYLCASSLGTGDQETQYFGPGTRLLVL.

The chain recombines TRBV14 with TRBJ2-1; D is perhaps TRBD1 (5 bases). Germline lookup yields CDR1 SGHDN and CDR2 FVKESK. The V end was cut by 1 base, the J end by 5 bases, with 18 bases between. The CDR3 has 17 amino acids. The CDR3 DNA reads as TGTGCCAGCAGCCAAGGTAGGGGATACGTCCCCGACAATGAGCAGTTCTTC. Encoded protein: CASSQGRGYVPDNEQFF.

This clone was found once. The genes are TRBV25-1 and TRBJ1-4; no definite D call. Trimming stripped 8 bases from V and 7 bases from J, with 8 bases between. The CDR3 length is 11 residues. CDR1 and CDR2 (germline): MGHDK, SYGVNS. The CDR3 spells CASGGLEKLFF. The CDR3 DNA follows: TGTGCCAGCGGTGGGCTTGAAAAACTGTTTTTT.

The CDR3 region is CASSDRLAGSYNEQFF. In DNA form, the CDR3 reads TGCGCCAGCAGTGACAGGTTAGCGGGCTCCTACAATGAGCAGTTCTTC. This rearrangement joins TRBV10-1 to TRBJ2-1; 7 bases line up with TRBD2. The CDR3 is made up of 16 amino acids. The germline V gene encodes CDR1 WNHNN and CDR2 SYGVQD (reference sequence). V lost 3 bases to trimming and J lost 0 bases; unmatched junction nucleotides: 5.

This chain connects TRBV5-6 to TRBJ2-7; D may be TRBD1 (6 bases). The V and J ends lost 4 bases and 3 bases respectively, with 17 bases between them. Germline V gene lookup returns CDR1 SGHDT and CDR2 YYEEEE. The CDR3 has 15 amino acids. In DNA, the CDR3 is TGTGCCAGCAGCGCATTGACAGGTCGGAGCTACGAGCAGTACTTC. Its translation is CASSALTGRSYEQYF. Full variable domain (missing parts from reference TRBV5-6 and TRBJ2-7): DAGVTQSPTHLIKTRGQQVTLRCSPKSGHDTVSWYQQALGQGPQFIFQYYEEEERQRGNFPDRFSGHQFPNYSSELNVNALLLGDSALYLCASSALTGRSYEQYFGPGTRLTVT.

The chain links TRBV6-1 to TRBJ2-3; 9 bases fit TRBD1. Germline-derived CDR1 and CDR2 are MNHNS and SASEGT. V shed 3 bases and J 1 base; nucleotides not matched to a gene: 5. CDR3 size: 16 residues. The CDR3 nucleotides are TGTGCCAGCAGTGAGAGACAGGGGGGGGGCACAGATACGCAGTATTTT. Translating gives CASSERQGGGTDTQYF.

The chain links TRBV6-2 or TRBV6-3 to TRBJ2-5; perhaps TRBD2 as D (6 bases). Trimming removed 2 bases at V and 7 bases at J, with 17 bases between. This CDR3 has 15 residues. Germline lookup yields CDR1 MNHEY and CDR2 SVGEGT. CDR3 region: CASSYIPGPAGTQYF. The CDR3 coding sequence is TGTGCCAGCAGTTACATTCCGGGGCCAGCGGGGACCCAGTACTTC.